This T cell receptor (beta chain) is from a study of cytomegalovirus exposure and HLA in healthy donors. The CDR3 runs 13 residues. Germline V gives CDR1 MNHNS, CDR2 SASEGT. V was trimmed by 7 bases and J by 3 bases, leaving 13 bases between them. PCR amplification relied on 60 Vbeta primers (plus 13 Jbeta primers). Method: immunoSEQ multiplex PCR; TCRdb's copy keeps in-frame clones and lacks some. The repertoire holds over 80,000 clones, with roughly four fifths as singletons. The gene calls are TRBV6-1 and TRBJ2-7, with a weak D call TRBD1 (5 bases). The specimen was PBMCs. This TCR was recovered from a man in his thirties or forties in good health and CMV-seropositive. The CDR3 reads CASTHRQIYEQYF. The CDR3 DNA sequence: TGTGCCAGCACTCACAGGCAGATCTACGAGCAGTACTTC.